The present entry profiles one T cell receptor beta chain with its context. The sample originates from a study of blood T cell repertoires in COVID-19. Across the study: Samples of COVID-19 (acute and convalescent) were obtained from the United States, Italy and Spain. The analysed material was cDNA or gDNA that came from T cells, B-cell-depleted T cells, or PBMCs.

How the authors handled the data: Amplification with reference gene primers provided the estimates of nucleated cell counts. Profiled with immunoSEQ multiplex PCR; TCRdb holds only in-frame clones, not every one. That table furnishes V, J and clone size, whereas the DNA furnished D and trimming. The sample lists around 150,000 clones; about 88% were seen once. This CDR3 comprises 14 residues. J gave up 8 bases and V 1 base, and 3 bases lay outside the gene matches. The V gene's germline CDR1 is MNHNS and CDR2 SASEGT. V gene TRBV6-1 combines with J gene TRBJ1-5; TRBD1 agrees at 9 bases. Sequenced input: peripheral blood. This TCR came from a man younger than 30 with acute or convalescent COVID-19. The CDR3 loop reads CASSEGTGEEPQHF. CDR3 DNA: TGTGCCAGCAGTGAAGGGACAGGGGAGGAGCCCCAGCATTTT.